This passage covers 27 T cell receptor beta chains from one sample sequenced in a study of blood T cell repertoires in COVID-19. Here immunoSEQ multiplex PCR was the method, and the copy in TCRdb shows in-frame clones only, minus some. The table has tens of thousands of clones, about 87% seen once. Input material: peripheral blood. The receptors stem from a human donor with active COVID-19. The donor label of this sample is uncertain.

The V and J genes are TRBV5-1 and TRBJ2-5, with TRBD2 identical over 11 bases. CDR1 is SGHRS, CDR2 YFSETQ, per germline. After removal of 0 bases from V and 5 bases from J, the junction contained 3 bases not matched to a gene. CDR3 length: 15 residues. The CDR3 coding sequence is TGCGCCAGCAGCTTGGCACTAGCGGGGGTGGAGACCCAGTACTTC. Translated, it gives CASSLALAGVETQYF.

This clone was seen only once. The genes are TRBV7-8 and TRBJ2-5; D perhaps matches TRBD1 (6 bases). The CDR3 loop spans 14 amino acids. The V and J ends lost 5 bases and 2 bases respectively, with 12 bases between them. CDR1 and CDR2 from the germline V gene are SGHVS and FQNEAQ. CDR3 coding DNA: TGTGCCAGCAGCCCGGAGACAGGTCAAGAGACCCAGTACTTC. Its translation: CASSPETGQETQYF.

This sequence joins TRBV30 and TRBJ1-5, with D maybe TRBD1 (6 bases). The CDR3 runs to 15 residues. Trimming shortened V by 3 bases and J by 0 bases, and 12 bases separated the two germline ends. CDR1 and CDR2 (germline): GTSNPN, SVGIG (reference sequence). The CDR3 nucleotides read TGTGCCTGGAGCCCCGGGACATCTAGCAATCAGCCCCAGCATTTT. This sequence encodes CAWSPGTSSNQPQHF.

DNA for the CDR3: TGTGCCAGCAGCCAAGAGAAGAAAGGGGAAGGGAGGACTGAAGCTTTCTTT. Residues: CASSQEKKGEGRTEAFF. This chain connects TRBV14 to TRBJ1-1, with D tentatively TRBD1 (5 bases). Trimming took 0 bases from V and 5 from J, leaving 19 bases between them. Germline CDR1 is SGHDN and CDR2 is FVKESK. The CDR3 has 17 amino acids.

This chain links TRBV5-4 with TRBJ2-1, with a weak D call TRBD2 (6 bases). Germline V gene sequence: CDR1 SGHNT, CDR2 YYREEE (reference sequence). Deletions cut 7 bases from V and 0 bases from J, with 14 bases between. This CDR3 contains 15 residues. The CDR3, as DNA: TGTGCCAGCGGGGGGTACCTCAGCTCCTACAATGAGCAGTTCTTC. This codes for CASGGYLSSYNEQFF.

Only one count was recorded for this clone. The chain links TRBV6-7 to TRBJ2-7; no reliable D call. TRBV6-7 is labeled an ORF, and its function is uncertain. Trimming removed 7 bases from V and 2 bases from J, with 15 bases in between. The CDR3 loop spans 14 amino acids. The CDR3 reads CASNPRRYTYEQYF. The DNA for the CDR3 is TGTGCCAGCAACCCTCGCAGGTATACCTACGAGCAGTACTTC.

The chain recombines TRBV2 with TRBJ1-2; 7 nucleotides line up with TRBD1. The junction had 4 bases not matched to a gene; V was cut back by 5 bases and J by 4 bases. In germline, CDR1 is SNHLY, CDR2 FYNNEI. The CDR3 runs 13 residues. This CDR3 reads CASSYDRVYGYTF. CDR3 bases: TGTGCCAGCAGTTACGACAGGGTCTATGGCTACACCTTC.

This chain connects TRBV29-1 to TRBJ1-2; 7 positions match TRBD1. Losses at the gene ends were 7 bases for V and 5 bases for J; bases not matched to a gene: 7. CDR3 length: 12 residues. Germline lookup yields CDR1 SQVTM and CDR2 ANQGSEA. CDR3 loop: CSGGGQPYGYTF. The CDR3, as DNA: TGCAGCGGGGGGGGACAGCCGTATGGCTACACCTTC. Full variable domain (outside the CDR3, taken from reference TRBV29-1 and TRBJ1-2): SAVISQKPSRDICQRGTSLTIQCQVDSQVTMMFWYRQQPGQSLTLIATANQGSEATYESGFVIDKFPISRPNLTFSTLTVSNMSPEDSSIYLCSGGGQPYGYTFGSGTRLTVV.

The CDR3 here is CASSARQGSGNTIYF. As DNA, the CDR3 is TGTGCCAGCAGCGCCCGACAGGGGTCTGGAAACACCATATATTTT. V usage is TRBV9 and J usage is TRBJ1-3; 8 nucleotides match TRBD1. After removal of 3 bases from V and 1 base from J, the junction contained 3 bases not matched to a gene. In germline, CDR1 is SGDLS, CDR2 YYNGEE. The CDR3 contains 15 residues.

The V call is TRBV29-1, the J call TRBJ2-1, with TRBD1 as a possible D gene (6 bases). The V gene lost 0 bases and the J gene lost 0 bases, with 12 bases spanning the gap. CDR1 and CDR2 from the germline V gene are SQVTM and ANQGSEA. The CDR3 has 16 amino acids. The DNA for the CDR3 is TGCAGCGTTGAAGATCTCTACAGGGCCTCCTACAATGAGCAGTTCTTC. Residues: CSVEDLYRASYNEQFF.

The genes are TRBV5-4 and TRBJ2-3; 10 bases fit TRBD1. Trimming cost V 3 bases and J 3 bases; bases outside gene matches: 4. The germline gives CDR1 SGHNT, CDR2 YYREEE (reference sequence). The CDR3 totals 15 residues. The DNA of the CDR3 is TGTGCCAGCAGCTCCCGGGACAGGGGAACAGATACGCAGTATTTT. Translated: CASSSRDRGTDTQYF. The full variable domain, with the rest looked up from reference TRBV5-4 and TRBJ2-3, is ETGVTQSPTHLIKTRGQQVTLRCSSQSGHNTVSWYQQALGQGPQFIFQYYREEENGRGNFPPRFSGLQFPNYSSELNVNALELDDSALYLCASSSRDRGTDTQYFGPGTRLTVL.

This sequence joins TRBV7-2 and TRBJ1-2; D unresolved. Germline CDR1 and CDR2: SGHTA and FQGNSA. The V end was cut by 2 bases, the J end by 3 bases, with 22 bases between. The CDR3 sequence is 18 residues long. Here the CDR3 DNA reads TGTGCCAGCAGCTTAAAGGTCCGGGATCTTCAAATGGACTATGGCTACACCTTC. It codes for CASSLKVRDLQMDYGYTF.

Here the CDR3 DNA reads TGTGCCAGCAGCTTAGGGGACAGGGACAATCAGCCCCAGCATTTT. It specifies CASSLGDRDNQPQHF. V gene TRBV11-2 combines with J gene TRBJ1-5, with TRBD1 matching over 9 bases. Germline CDR1 is SGHAT and CDR2 is FQNNGV. This CDR3 is 15 amino acids long. Trimming at V came to 1 base and at J to 3 bases, leaving 1 base not matched to a gene.

This chain joins TRBV5-6 and TRBJ1-4; unclear D gene. Germline loops: CDR1 SGHDT, CDR2 YYEEEE. V was trimmed by 5 bases and J by 8 bases, leaving 7 bases between them. CDR3 size: 11 residues. The CDR3 is CASSFGEKLFF. DNA for the CDR3: TGTGCCAGCAGTTTCGGGGAAAAACTGTTTTTT.

The V gene is TRBV7-9, the J gene TRBJ1-4, with D tentatively TRBD1 (5 bases). Germline CDR1 and CDR2: SEHNR and FQNEAQ (reference sequence). This CDR3 region has 13 residues. Trimming took off 8 bases at V and 8 bases at J, with 15 bases between the two ends. The CDR3 sequence is CASRGTTGEKLFF. As DNA, the CDR3 is TGTGCCAGCCGGGGGACCACAGGAGAAAAACTGTTTTTT.

The rearrangement links TRBV28 to TRBJ1-3; maybe TRBD1 (6 bases). Trimming stripped 6 bases from V and 0 bases from J, with 12 bases between. The V gene's germline CDR1 is MDHEN and CDR2 SYDVKM. The CDR3 consists of 15 residues. CDR3 amino acids: CASRQGRGSGNTIYF. CDR3 nucleotide sequence: TGTGCCAGCAGACAGGGTCGGGGCTCTGGAAACACCATATATTTT.

This chain links TRBV4-2 with TRBJ2-1; 12 positions match TRBD2. The CDR3 consists of 18 residues. Per germline, CDR1 LGHNA and CDR2 YNFKEQ. Trimming at V came to 1 base and at J to 7 bases, leaving 11 bases not matched to a gene. CDR3 nucleotides: TGTGCCAGCAGCCAAGGGGCCCCGACTAGCGGGAGTGGGAATGAGCAGTTCTTC. It translates to CASSQGAPTSGSGNEQFF.

The chain carries TRBV7-2 and TRBJ2-4; D may be TRBD2 (7 bases). The CDR3 is 17 amino acids. Per the germline V gene, CDR1 is SGHTA and CDR2 is FQGNSA. Trimming took off 2 bases at V and 0 bases at J, with 14 bases between the two ends. The CDR3 protein is CASSLRGGGLAKNIQYF. The CDR3 DNA sequence: TGTGCCAGCAGCTTAAGGGGAGGGGGACTAGCCAAAAACATTCAGTACTTC.

The chain combines TRBV5-1 with TRBJ2-3; 12 nucleotides line up with TRBD2. J lost 4 bases, V lost 4 bases, and 7 bases had no gene match. The CDR3 spans 16 residues. The germline gives CDR1 SGHRS, CDR2 YFSETQ. The chain's CDR3 is CASSPTSGSGADTQYF. The CDR3, as DNA: TGCGCCAGCAGCCCGACTAGCGGGAGTGGGGCAGATACGCAGTATTTT.

V and J are TRBV5-4 and TRBJ1-1, with D possibly being TRBD1 (6 bases). The CDR3 length is 15 residues. Between the trimmed V and J ends, which lost 5 bases and 3 bases, there was a span of 17 bases. Germline values: CDR1 SGHNT, CDR2 YYREEE (reference sequence). The CDR3, as DNA: TGTGCCAGCAGGCCGGGACACGCCCGGGACACTGAAGCTTTCTTT. Protein: CASRPGHARDTEAFF.

The rearrangement joins TRBV7-9 to TRBJ2-7; D gene unclear. The germline V gene encodes CDR1 SEHNR and CDR2 FQNEAQ (reference sequence). V was shortened by 5 bases and J by 3 bases, with 8 bases between the two germline ends. CDR3 length: 12 amino acids. In nucleotides, the CDR3 is TGTGCCAGCAGCCACCTTAGCTACGAGCAGTACTTC. This gives the protein CASSHLSYEQYF.

This chain uses TRBV15 with TRBJ2-3; no clear D. Trimming removed 0 bases at V and 2 bases at J, with 9 bases between. Per germline, CDR1 LNHNV and CDR2 YYDKDF (reference sequence). The CDR3 totals 15 residues. The CDR3: CATSRERRLTDTQYF. The CDR3 DNA reads TGTGCCACCAGCAGAGAACGGCGACTCACAGATACGCAGTATTTT.

The rearrangement uses TRBV24-1 and TRBJ2-5; 12 nucleotides match TRBD1. There are 17 residues in the CDR3. Germline V gene lookup returns CDR1 KGHDR and CDR2 SFDVKD. With 5 bases clipped from V and 5 bases from J, the junction kept 11 bases outside the gene matches. CDR3 in amino acids: CATSALGGQGATETQYF. The DNA of the CDR3 is TGTGCCACCAGTGCCCTGGGGGGACAGGGGGCTACGGAGACCCAGTACTTC.

The chain combines TRBV18 with TRBJ1-4; 9 nucleotides align to TRBD1. V trimming: 3 bases; J trimming: 1 base; junction bases outside the gene matches: 3. The germline V gene has CDR1 KGHSH and CDR2 LQKENI. The CDR3 is 16 residues long. Written as DNA, the CDR3 is TGTGCCAGCTCACCCACAGGGGGCTTAACTAATGAAAAACTGTTTTTT. It codes for CASSPTGGLTNEKLFF.

This chain joins TRBV6-4 and TRBJ2-2; D is unresolved. This CDR3 region has 14 residues. CDR1 is MRHNA and CDR2 is SNTAGT in the germline V gene. Trimming cost V 6 bases and J 2 bases, with 10 bases left between them. CDR3 region: CASRYDINTGELFF. The DNA of the CDR3 is TGTGCCAGCAGATATGACATTAACACCGGGGAGCTGTTTTTT.

CDR3 amino acids: CASSGIDRGSTDTQYF. The DNA of the CDR3 is TGTGCCAGCAGTGGGATTGACAGGGGGAGCACAGATACGCAGTATTTT. This chain joins TRBV28 and TRBJ2-3; 9 positions match TRBD1. Losses at the gene ends were 5 bases for V and 0 bases for J; bases not matched to a gene: 6. The CDR3 totals 16 residues. CDR1 is MDHEN, CDR2 SYDVKM, per germline.

This chain uses TRBV30 with TRBJ2-7; TRBD1 is a possible D gene (5 bases). The germline V gene encodes CDR1 GTSNPN and CDR2 SVGIG (reference sequence). CDR3 size: 13 residues. V lost 4 bases to trimming and J lost 3 bases, with 13 bases between them. The DNA for the CDR3 is TGTGCCTGGATGGCAGGGAATGACTACGAGCAGTACTTC. Translating gives CAWMAGNDYEQYF.